A selection of T cell receptor beta chains follows, all from one sample in a study of blood T cell repertoires in COVID-19. Repertoires were generated with immunoSEQ multiplex PCR, while TCRdb's copy carries only in-frame clones and drops some. The repertoire holds 100,000 to 150,000 clones, with roughly 86% as singletons. Sequencing was carried out using peripheral blood. Receptors originate from a woman in her seventies with COVID-19, enrolled during active disease. CDR3s include the opening cysteine and the closing phenylalanine or tryptophan. D genes are given only for firm matches. The size of a clone is reported for some rows only, either as once, few or many, or as a class for expanded clones.

abundance	d_gene	v_gene	j_gene	CDR3nt	CDR3aa
-	TRBD2	TRBV9	TRBJ2-2	TGTGCCAGCAGCCGGACTAGCGGGCCTAGGGGCGGGGAGCTGTTTTTT	CASSRTSGPRGGELFF
-	TRBD1	TRBV7-6	TRBJ1-3	TGTGCCAGCAGCTCCCGGACAGGGAGCTCTGGAAACACCATATATTTT	CASSSRTGSSGNTIYF
once	-	TRBV18	TRBJ1-1	TGTGCCAGCTCACCAAAAAGGGGCGCAGCTTTCTTT	CASSPKRGAAFF
-	-	TRBV11-2	TRBJ1-6	TGTGCCAGCAGCCCATACACGGCCGGCGGTAATTCACCCCTCCACTTT	CASSPYTAGGNSPLHF
-	TRBD1	TRBV5-1	TRBJ1-1	TGCGCCAGCAGCGCAACAGGGGGTGGCACTGAAGCTTTCTTT	CASSATGGGTEAFF
few	-	TRBV4-1	TRBJ2-1	TGCGCCAGCAGCCAAGATCCGTACAATGAGCAGTTCTTC	CASSQDPYNEQFF
-	-	TRBV15	TRBJ2-2	TGTGCCACCAGCAGAGTTGTGGGCAAGCCGAACACCGGGGAGCTGTTTTTT	CATSRVVGKPNTGELFF
once	-	TRBV6-1	TRBJ1-6	TGTGCCAGCAGTGAAAGAAGGACTGGTTCACCCCTCCACTTT	CASSERRTGSPLHF
once	TRBD2	TRBV3-1/TRBV3-2	TRBJ2-5	TGTGCCAGCAGCCAAGATCTAGGATGGGCTAGCGGGGGTGTCCAGTACTTC	CASSQDLGWASGGVQYF
once	-	TRBV3-1/TRBV3-2	TRBJ1-5	TGTGCCAGCAGCCAGGATTCGGTGAATCAGGCCCAGCATTTT	CASSQDSVNQAQHF
-	-	TRBV5-1	TRBJ1-6	TGCGCCAGCAGCTTGTACAGAGACTCCTATAATTCACCCCTCCACTTT	CASSLYRDSYNSPLHF
-	-	TRBV3-1/TRBV3-2	TRBJ1-3	TGTGCCAGCAGTCTTATGGGTCGGGGGGGCTCTGGAAACACCATATATTTT	CASSLMGRGGSGNTIYF
-	-	TRBV5-1	TRBJ2-1	TGCGCCAGCAGCTTGAGCGGTGGCGGGGCAGTGCACAATGAGCAGTTCTTC	CASSLSGGGAVHNEQFF
-	-	TRBV5-5	TRBJ1-2	TGTGCCAGCAGCTTAGGGGTCGGCGGTTCCGGCTACACCTTC	CASSLGVGGSGYTF
-	-	TRBV5-4	TRBJ1-1	TGTGCCAGCAGCTTGGTTGGGGCTCTGAACACTGAAGCTTTCTTT	CASSLVGALNTEAFF
-	-	TRBV4-1	TRBJ1-1	TGCGCCAGCAGCCAACCCGGGACACCAAACGAAGCTTTCTTT	CASSQPGTPNEAFF
-	-	TRBV5-1	TRBJ2-1	TGCGCCAGCAGCTTGGGGAGGGGGCGCGATGAGCAGTTCTTC	CASSLGRGRDEQFF
few	-	TRBV10-3	TRBJ2-2	TGTGCCATCAGCCCCCGGGGAGGCGGGGACAGAGGCGGGGAGCTGTTTTTT	CAISPRGGGDRGGELFF
-	TRBD1	TRBV15	TRBJ1-1	TGTGCCACCAGGCCTAGGACAGGGTTCAACACTGAAGCTTTCTTT	CATRPRTGFNTEAFF
-	TRBD1	TRBV6-6	TRBJ1-3	TGTGCCAGCAGTCCCCGACAGGGTGAAGGCTCTGGAAACACCATATATTTT	CASSPRQGEGSGNTIYF
-	-	TRBV30	TRBJ1-3	TGTGCCTGGAGTGTAGGGGGTCCTGGAAACACCATATATTTT	CAWSVGGPGNTIYF
-	-	TRBV14	TRBJ2-2	TGTGCCAGCAGCCCCGGAGGGACGAACACCGGGGAGCTGTTTTTT	CASSPGGTNTGELFF
once	-	TRBV5-1	TRBJ2-6	TGCGCCAGCAGCTTGGTGGCAAGTGGGGCCAACGTCCTGACTTTC	CASSLVASGANVLTF
-	TRBD2	TRBV13	TRBJ2-7	TGTGCCAGCAGCCCGGGAGGGTCCTACGAGCAGTACTTC	CASSPGGSYEQYF
-	-	TRBV2	TRBJ2-3	TGTGCCAGCACCCTTAGGGTGAGCGGGAGCACAGATACGCAGTATTTT	CASTLRVSGSTDTQYF
-	-	TRBV2	TRBJ1-5	TGTGCCAGCTCCGGAATGGGGGGTAATCAGCCCCAGCATTTT	CASSGMGGNQPQHF
-	-	TRBV6-6	TRBJ1-1	TGTGCCAGCAGCACGACAAAGAACACTGAAGCTTTCTTT	CASSTTKNTEAFF
-	-	TRBV6-6	TRBJ2-7	TGTGCCAGCAGTTACTCGAGTCGGGGGTCCTACGAGCAGTACTTC	CASSYSSRGSYEQYF
-	TRBD2	TRBV5-1	TRBJ2-5	TGCGCCAGCAGCTTGGTACTAGCGGGGGACTTACAAGAGACCCAGTACTTC	CASSLVLAGDLQETQYF
-	TRBD1	TRBV12-3/TRBV12-4	TRBJ1-5	TGTGCCAGCAGTCCCACAGGGGAACAGCCCCAGCATTTT	CASSPTGEQPQHF
few	TRBD1	TRBV7-9	TRBJ1-1	TGTGCCAGCAGCTCATATGGACAGGGAACTGAAGCTTTCTTT	CASSSYGQGTEAFF
-	TRBD1	TRBV7-2	TRBJ1-5	TGTGCCAGCAGCGTTGGACAGGGTGGTAGTCAGCCCCAGCATTTT	CASSVGQGGSQPQHF
once	TRBD2	TRBV11-1	TRBJ2-5	TGTGCCAGCAGAGATCTAGCGGGGGGGCGTCAAGAGACCCAGTACTTC	CASRDLAGGRQETQYF
once	TRBD1	TRBV4-1	TRBJ2-2	TGCGCCAGCAGCCGAAGCCTTGGACAGGGGAGTGGCACCGGGGAGCTGTTTTTT	CASSRSLGQGSGTGELFF
-	-	TRBV9	TRBJ1-3	TGTGCCAGCAGCGTAGCGGGGGACGGAAACACCATATATTTT	CASSVAGDGNTIYF
-	TRBD1	TRBV28	TRBJ1-2	TGTGCCAGCAGGGAGGGGGCGCTGGGGTATGGCTACACCTTC	CASREGALGYGYTF
few	TRBD1	TRBV5-1	TRBJ2-7	TGCGCCAGCAGCTTGGCTCAGGGGGCAGGTGCCTACGAGCAGTACTTC	CASSLAQGAGAYEQYF
-	-	TRBV10-1	TRBJ1-1	TGCGCCACCCCCCCGGGGGGCACTGAAGCTTTCTTT	CATPPGGTEAFF
-	-	TRBV3-1/TRBV3-2	TRBJ1-6	TGTGCCAGCAGCCAATGGGGGCAGACCGATAATTCACCCCTCCACTTT	CASSQWGQTDNSPLHF
-	-	TRBV27	TRBJ2-5	TGTGCCAGCAGTGCTGGAACTAGCTGGACCCAGTACTTC	CASSAGTSWTQYF